This T cell receptor (beta chain) is from a study of blood T cell repertoires in COVID-19. Study at large: COVID-19 samples, acute and convalescent, were from the United States, Italy and Spain.

The table came from immunoSEQ multiplex PCR; TCRdb's copy has only in-frame clones and leaves some out. The data show approximately 91,000 clones, around 90% seen once. There are 16 residues in the CDR3. Germline V gene sequence: CDR1 LNHDA, CDR2 SQIVND (reference sequence). Trimming at V came to 4 bases and at J to 0 bases, leaving 6 bases not matched to a gene. Material for sequencing was peripheral blood. This TCR was recovered from an older man with acute or convalescent COVID-19. The chain is built from TRBV19 and TRBJ2-3; 8 bases fit TRBD1. CDR3 region: CASSRNRGESTDTQYF. Written as DNA, the CDR3 is TGTGCCAGTAGTAGAAACAGGGGGGAGAGCACAGATACGCAGTATTTT.